This T cell receptor beta chain comes out of a study of Graves' ophthalmopathy and Graves' hyperthyroidism. Study-level information: Peripheral blood was obtained at first diagnosis, ahead of any treatment.

This clonotype occurred many times. From RNA, the CDR3 regions of TCR beta chains were amplified and sequenced. Amplification began with first-round RT-PCR using HTBI primers, then second-round multiplex PCR was performed. TCRdb redid the calling of the multiplex PCR reads with MiXCR, one entry per CDR3 protein. The sample records 400,000 to 450,000 distinct CDR3 sequences, around 21% being singletons. CDR3 size: 13 residues. Looked up from germline, CDR1 is SGHTS and CDR2 is YDEGEE. V trimming: 4 bases; J trimming: 2 bases; junction bases outside the gene matches: 2. V and J are TRBV5-8 and TRBJ1-1, with 7 bases identical to TRBD1. Material for sequencing was peripheral blood. The sequence came from a woman between 18 and 29 years old with stable Graves' hyperthyroidism. CDR3 coding DNA: TGTGCCAGCAGCGGGGACAGAAACACTGAAGCTTTCTTT. As protein: CASSGDRNTEAFF.